These 24 T cell receptor beta chains originate from one sample sequenced in a study of cytomegalovirus exposure and HLA in healthy donors. The primer mix had 60 Vbeta and 13 Jbeta primers. Sequenced by immunoSEQ multiplex PCR; TCRdb stores in-frame clones only, minus some. The data show roughly 170,000 clones, approximately 80% seen once. Input material: PBMCs. These receptors were obtained from a woman in her 50s in good health and CMV-seropositive.

The sample holds one count of this clone. The V and J genes are TRBV27 and TRBJ1-5; possible D gene TRBD1, 5 bases. The CDR3 covers 15 residues. Trimming pared 0 bases from V and 2 bases from J, leaving 8 bases between. Germline V gene lookup returns CDR1 MNHEY and CDR2 SMNVEV (reference sequence). As DNA, the CDR3 is TGTGCCAGCAGTTTATCTGGGGCTGGCAATCAGCCCCAGCATTTT. Its protein is CASSLSGAGNQPQHF.

The rearrangement joins TRBV30 to TRBJ2-1; unclear D gene. V shed 4 bases and J shed 4 bases, with 17 bases lying between them. CDR1 is GTSNPN and CDR2 is SVGIG in the germline V gene (reference sequence). The CDR3 loop spans 15 amino acids. The CDR3 spells CAWINSQLDYNEQFF. Here the CDR3 DNA reads TGTGCCTGGATCAACTCCCAATTAGATTACAATGAGCAGTTCTTC.

The V gene is TRBV6-1, the J gene TRBJ2-7; 15 bases agree with TRBD2. Germline V CDR1 and CDR2: MNHNS, SASEGT. CDR3 size: 14 residues. V was clipped by 5 bases and J by 13 bases; unmatched bases: 9. The CDR3 loop is CASSSSGLAGGQYF. CDR3 bases: TGTGCCAGCAGTTCCTCGGGACTAGCGGGGGGCCAATACTTC.

This chain links TRBV2 with TRBJ2-3; TRBD2 aligns across 7 bases. Germline CDR1 SNHLY, CDR2 FYNNEI. V lost 3 bases to trimming and J lost 7 bases; unmatched junction nucleotides: 10. This CDR3 is built from 15 residues. The CDR3: CASSDGGDPANTQYF. The CDR3 DNA reads as TGTGCCAGCAGTGATGGGGGGGACCCCGCCAATACGCAGTATTTT.

The V call is TRBV9, the J call TRBJ1-1; D might be TRBD1 (6 bases). This CDR3 contains 16 residues. Trimming cost V 4 bases and J 1 base, with 17 bases left between them. Germline values: CDR1 SGDLS, CDR2 YYNGEE. The CDR3 loop is CASSPQGGTQNTEAFF. The CDR3 coding sequence is TGTGCCAGCAGCCCTCAAGGGGGAACCCAGAACACTGAAGCTTTCTTT.

The genes are TRBV20-1 and TRBJ1-1; D call uncertain. CDR3 size: 11 residues. The germline gives CDR1 DFQATT, CDR2 SNEGSKA (reference sequence). V was shortened by 4 bases and J by 5 bases, with 8 bases between the two germline ends. CDR3 sequence reads: CSAMGGTEAFF. The CDR3 DNA follows: TGCAGTGCTATGGGAGGGACTGAAGCTTTCTTT.

This clone appeared a few times. The chain combines TRBV4-2 with TRBJ2-1, with TRBD2 matching over 9 bases. Unmatched junction bases numbered 14, after V lost 0 bases and J lost 5 bases. CDR1 and CDR2 from the germline V gene are LGHNA and YNFKEQ. This CDR3 spans 19 amino acids. In DNA form, the CDR3 reads TGTGCCAGCAGCCAAGATCTCCCGTCTCAGGCGGGAGGGCACAATGAGCAGTTCTTC. Its translation: CASSQDLPSQAGGHNEQFF.

In DNA, the CDR3 is TGTGCCAGCAGATCGGACTGGGTCCGAACAGATACGCAGTATTTT. Encoded protein: CASRSDWVRTDTQYF. The chain employs TRBV6-5 and TRBJ2-3, with D possibly TRBD2 on 5 matching bases. Germline CDR1 reads MNHEY; CDR2 reads SVGAGI. Trimming pared 6 bases from V and 3 bases from J, leaving 16 bases between. The CDR3 loop spans 15 amino acids.

This clone was counted between two and nine times. The V call is TRBV6-5, the J call TRBJ2-1; TRBD2 is a possible D gene (6 bases). Trimming removed 7 bases at V and 9 bases at J, with 16 bases between. This CDR3 region has 13 residues. CDR1 and CDR2 from the germline V gene are MNHEY and SVGAGI. Written as DNA, the CDR3 is TGTGCCAGCACCCGGGGAGGTACCGGTGAGCAGTTCTTC. Its protein is CASTRGGTGEQFF.

CDR3 in amino acids: CASSSGARAGGIVPRFGYTF. The CDR3 DNA reads TGTGCCAGCAGCTCCGGGGCTCGCGCAGGGGGCATAGTGCCGAGGTTTGGCTACACCTTC. This rearrangement joins TRBV5-4 to TRBJ1-2; 8 bases line up with TRBD1. The CDR3 totals 20 residues. The V segment lost 3 bases and the J segment 7 bases; nucleotides outside the gene matches: 26. Germline lookup yields CDR1 SGHNT and CDR2 YYREEE (reference sequence).

The rearrangement links TRBV5-1 to TRBJ1-4; 7 positions agree with TRBD1. The germline gives CDR1 SGHRS, CDR2 YFSETQ. V dropped 4 bases and J dropped 8; count of bases not matched to a gene: 8. There are 14 residues in the CDR3. The CDR3 sequence: CASSRQGLEEKLFF. DNA of the CDR3: TGCGCCAGCAGCAGACAGGGCCTGGAGGAAAAACTGTTTTTT.

This clone was picked up one time. V usage is TRBV7-3 and J usage is TRBJ2-7; 8 bases map to TRBD2. V lost 5 bases and J lost 3; bases outside the gene matches: 12. Germline assignment: CDR1 SGHTA and CDR2 FQGTGA. CDR3 size: 16 residues. The DNA of the CDR3 is TGTGCCAGCAGCCCAAGACACGGGGGGGAGAACTACGAGCAGTACTTC. Translation gives CASSPRHGGENYEQYF. The whole variable domain, filled in from reference TRBV7-3 and TRBJ2-7, reads GAGVSQTPSNKVTEKGKYVELRCDPISGHTALYWYRQSLGQGPEFLIYFQGTGAADDSGLPNDRFFAVRPEGSVSTLKIQRTERGDSAVYLCASSPRHGGENYEQYFGPGTRLTVT.

The V call is TRBV19, the J call TRBJ1-5; 7 positions match TRBD1. V was clipped by 2 bases and J by 4 bases; unmatched bases: 8. The CDR3 is 16 residues long. Germline V gene sequence: CDR1 LNHDA, CDR2 SQIVND (reference sequence). CDR3 sequence: CASSIFSTGENQPQHF. The CDR3 DNA reads TGTGCCAGTAGTATATTCTCTACAGGGGAGAATCAGCCCCAGCATTTT.

The chain uses TRBV7-6 and TRBJ1-1; 8 nucleotides agree with TRBD1. Germline loops: CDR1 SGHVS, CDR2 FNYEAQ. CDR3 length equals 13 residues. Germline trimming cut 5 bases from V and 4 bases from J; bases unmatched to any gene: 3. The CDR3 region has the DNA TGTGCCAGCAGCCCTACAGGGGGCACTGAAGCTTTCTTT. This sequence encodes CASSPTGGTEAFF.

This chain joins TRBV27 and TRBJ2-1; D perhaps matches TRBD1 (6 bases). CDR3 length equals 14 residues. Germline V gene data show CDR1 as MNHEY and CDR2 as SMNVEV (reference sequence). Trimming stripped 4 bases from V and 4 bases from J, with 11 bases between. CDR3 loop: CASSSGVGYNEQFF. The CDR3 DNA reads TGTGCCAGCAGTTCAGGGGTTGGGTACAATGAGCAGTTCTTC.

The table lists this clone with a count of one. The V call is TRBV4-2, the J call TRBJ1-1; D uncertain. V gave up 3 bases and J gave up 4 bases, with 12 bases separating them. The CDR3 is 14 amino acids. Germline assignment: CDR1 LGHNA and CDR2 YNFKEQ. CDR3 protein: CASSHEVATTEAFF. Written as DNA, the CDR3 is TGTGCCAGCAGCCACGAAGTAGCCACCACTGAAGCTTTCTTT.

The chain recombines TRBV2 with TRBJ2-7, with D possibly matching TRBD2 (6 bases). Germline values: CDR1 SNHLY, CDR2 FYNNEI. CDR3 length equals 12 residues. Between the trimmed V and J ends, which lost 10 bases and 0 bases, there was a span of 10 bases. Here the CDR3 reads CATGGASYEQYF. The DNA for the CDR3 is TGTGCCACCGGGGGAGCCTCCTACGAGCAGTACTTC.

This clone was seen only a few times. The chain is built from TRBV5-1 and TRBJ1-2; 9 bases map to TRBD1. From germline, CDR1 is SGHRS and CDR2 YFSETQ. The V segment lost 5 bases and the J segment 2 bases; nucleotides outside the gene matches: 16. The CDR3 is made up of 18 amino acids. Written as DNA, the CDR3 is TGCGCCAGCAGGTGGGGTGCGGGACAGGGCGCCGTGAACTATGGCTACACCTTC. Translation gives CASRWGAGQGAVNYGYTF.

This clone has more than one count but fewer than ten. This sequence joins TRBV11-1 and TRBJ2-7; possible D gene TRBD1, 6 bases. Trimming stripped 1 base from V and 2 bases from J, with 9 bases between. Germline V gene data show CDR1 as SGHAT and CDR2 as FQDESV (reference sequence). The CDR3 loop spans 14 amino acids. CDR3 nucleotide sequence: TGTGCCAGCAGCTTAGACAGGGCTACCTACGAGCAGTACTTC. Its protein is CASSLDRATYEQYF.

This clone has only one observation. The chain uses TRBV7-9 and TRBJ1-2; a possible D gene is TRBD1 (6 bases). Germline CDR1 is SEHNR and CDR2 is FQNEAQ (reference sequence). The CDR3 is 13 amino acids. Trimming took off 7 bases at V and 3 bases at J, with 12 bases between the two ends. CDR3 in amino acids: CASKVQGHYGYTF. The CDR3 bases are TGTGCCAGCAAGGTTCAGGGGCACTATGGCTACACCTTC. Variable domain in full (rest from reference TRBV7-9 and TRBJ1-2): DTGVSQNPRHKITKRGQNVTFRCDPISEHNRLYWYRQTLGQGPEFLTYFQNEAQLEKSRLLSDRFSAERPKGSFSTLEIQRTEQGDSAMYLCASKVQGHYGYTFGSGTRLTVV.

The V call is TRBV7-2, the J call TRBJ2-5; D might be TRBD1 (5 bases). The CDR3 runs to 13 residues. The V end lost 4 bases, the J end lost 5 bases, and 11 bases lay between the germline ends. CDR1 is SGHTA and CDR2 is FQGNSA in the germline V gene. The CDR3 region is CASSYRSPETQYF. The CDR3 bases are TGTGCCAGCAGCTACAGGTCCCCGGAGACCCAGTACTTC.

This clone was found a few times. V is TRBV30 and J is TRBJ1-4; the D is unclear. The ends were cut back, 5 bases at V and 5 bases at J, with 12 bases in the middle. CDR1 and CDR2 (germline): GTSNPN, SVGIG (reference sequence). The CDR3 covers 13 residues. The CDR3 DNA follows: TGTGCCTGGGAGGGTTTAAGAAATGAAAAACTGTTTTTT. Its protein product is CAWEGLRNEKLFF.

Here the CDR3 reads CASSASAASTDTQYF. The CDR3 DNA reads as TGTGCCAGCAGCGCGTCTGCGGCTAGCACAGATACGCAGTATTTT. The chain is built from TRBV4-2 and TRBJ2-3; D is undetermined. The CDR3 has 15 residues. Germline loops: CDR1 LGHNA, CDR2 YNFKEQ. Deletions cut 5 bases from V and 0 bases from J, with 12 bases between.

The rearrangement uses TRBV2 and TRBJ2-5; TRBD2 might be the D (6 bases). Germline CDR1 is SNHLY and CDR2 is FYNNEI. Trimming took off 6 bases at V and 2 bases at J, with 16 bases between the two ends. The CDR3 is 15 residues long. Here the CDR3 reads CASRVTETRQETQYF. As DNA, the CDR3 is TGTGCCAGCAGGGTCACGGAGACTAGGCAAGAGACCCAGTACTTC.